These 14 T cell receptor beta chains share one sample of origin, sequenced in a study of T-cell memory formation after mild COVID-19. TCRdb passed the 5' RACE reads through MiXCR, listing each CDR3 protein once. The table records 150,000 to 200,000 distinct CDR3 sequences, more than 14% of them present only once. Sequencing was performed on PBMCs or a T cell subset sorted from them (not recorded which). These receptors all come from an adult woman who had mild COVID-19 (a few samples of this study predate the infection). Cell type and time point are not known.

Comments on this clonotype: Germline is not matched at one junction end, which may reflect a read error. The rearrangement uses TRBV7-2 and TRBJ2-2; 8 bases match TRBD1. This CDR3 contains 16 residues. From germline, CDR1 is SGHTA and CDR2 FQGNSA. Written as DNA, the CDR3 is TGTGCCAGCAGCTCGACAGGGGCCGTAAACACCGGGGAGATGTTTTTT. Amino acids: CASSSTGAVNTGEMFF.

This clonotype occurred a few times. The rearrangement joins TRBV24-1 to TRBJ1-1; D not certain. The CDR3 consists of 13 residues. Germline V gives CDR1 KGHDR, CDR2 SFDVKD. Trimming took off 5 bases at V and 1 base at J, with 7 bases between the two ends. CDR3 loop: CATSAATNTEAFF. Written as DNA, the CDR3 is TGTGCCACCAGTGCAGCGACGAACACTGAAGCTTTCTTT.

The rearrangement links TRBV27 to TRBJ2-7; perhaps D is TRBD1 or TRBD2 (5 bases each). This CDR3 is built from 13 residues. V lost 5 bases and J 0 bases, leaving 8 bases between the germline ends. The V gene's germline CDR1 is MNHEY and CDR2 SMNVEV (reference sequence). CDR3 residues: CASSQGPSYEQYF. The CDR3, as DNA: TGTGCCAGCAGTCAGGGACCCTCCTACGAGCAGTACTTC.

This clonotype turned up a few times. The chain uses TRBV9 and TRBJ2-1, with 11 bases that match TRBD2. Looked up from germline, CDR1 is SGDLS and CDR2 is YYNGEE. The CDR3 is 16 residues long. The J segment lost 7 bases and the V segment lost 2 bases, leaving 8 bases of the junction unmatched. CDR3 in amino acids: CASSVSLAGGLNEQFF. CDR3 nucleotide sequence: TGTGCCAGCAGCGTTTCCCTAGCGGGAGGTTTGAATGAGCAGTTCTTC.

This clonotype was counted between two and nine times. The chain is built from TRBV12-3 or TRBV12-4 and TRBJ2-3, with TRBD2 matching over 8 bases. With V trimmed by 7 bases and J by 6 bases, 15 bases remained unmatched. The CDR3 is made up of 16 amino acids. This CDR3 is CASTRSGAPSWDTQYF. The CDR3 DNA sequence: TGTGCCAGCACGCGTAGCGGGGCTCCGAGTTGGGATACGCAGTATTTT.

V gene TRBV15 combines with J gene TRBJ2-1; D may correspond to TRBD1 or TRBD2 (5 bases each). This CDR3 has 14 amino acids. Trimming stripped 2 bases from V and 4 bases from J, with 9 bases between. CDR1 and CDR2 (germline): LNHNV, YYDKDF (reference sequence). CDR3: CATSRQGTYNEQFF. The CDR3 DNA reads as TGTGCCACCAGCAGACAAGGGACGTACAATGAGCAGTTCTTC.

The CDR3 DNA reads TGTGCCAGCAGCTTGTATTCGGGCTTGGGGGAGCAGTACTTC. The encoded protein is CASSLYSGLGEQYF. V and J are TRBV5-6 and TRBJ2-7; the D is unclear. Per the germline V gene, CDR1 is SGHDT and CDR2 is YYEEEE. This CDR3 spans 14 amino acids. Trimming shortened V by 1 base and J by 7 bases, and 15 bases separated the two germline ends.

The V gene is TRBV6-6, the J gene TRBJ2-3; D is tentatively TRBD1 or TRBD2 (6 bases each). CDR1 MNHNY and CDR2 SVGAGI come from the germline V gene (reference sequence). Trimming shortened V by 2 bases and J by 1 base, and 10 bases separated the two germline ends. The CDR3 spans 15 residues. The CDR3 region has the DNA TGTGCCAGCAGTTACCCGGGGGCACGCACAGATACGCAGTATTTT. It encodes CASSYPGARTDTQYF.

This clonotype occurred a few times. The chain joins TRBV7-6 to TRBJ1-6, with 9 bases identical to TRBD1. CDR1 is SGHVS and CDR2 is FNYEAQ in the germline V gene. V lost 5 bases to trimming and J lost 1 base; unmatched junction nucleotides: 6. The CDR3 sequence is 17 residues long. CDR3 bases: TGTGCCAGCAGCCACACAGGGGGCGTATCCTATAATTCACCCCTCCACTTT. Protein: CASSHTGGVSYNSPLHF.

This clonotype was detected only a few times. V is TRBV6-2 or TRBV6-3 and J is TRBJ2-1; 10 bases line up with TRBD2. CDR1 and CDR2 (germline): MNHEY, SVGEGT. The V gene end was trimmed by 2 bases and the J gene end by 2 bases; junction bases not matched to a gene: 6. This CDR3 region has 17 residues. DNA for the CDR3: TGTGCCAGCAGTTACGTACCTAGCGGGAGTACCTACAATGAGCAGTTCTTC. Translation: CASSYVPSGSTYNEQFF.

This clonotype was picked up many times. The gene calls are TRBV5-1 and TRBJ2-1; D is uncertain. CDR1 is SGHRS, CDR2 YFSETQ, per germline. V lost 0 bases to trimming and J lost 4 bases, with 11 bases between them. This CDR3 is 15 amino acids long. The CDR3 loop is CASSLVGQTYNEQFF. The DNA of the CDR3 is TGCGCCAGCAGCTTGGTAGGGCAGACTTACAATGAGCAGTTCTTC.

The rearrangement uses TRBV7-6 and TRBJ2-1, with 7 bases lining up with TRBD1. CDR3 length: 14 amino acids. The V gene end was trimmed by 5 bases and the J gene end by 8 bases; junction bases not matched to a gene: 9. Germline CDR1 SGHVS, CDR2 FNYEAQ. This CDR3 reads CASSQKDRRYEQFF. In DNA form, the CDR3 reads TGTGCCAGCAGCCAAAAGGACAGGAGGTATGAGCAGTTCTTC. Using reference TRBV7-6 and TRBJ2-1 for the parts outside the CDR3, the full variable domain is GAGVSQSPRYKVTKRGQDVALRCDPISGHVSLYWYRQALGQGPEFLTYFNYEAQQDKSGLPNDRFSAERPEGSISTLTIQRTEQRDSAMYRCASSQKDRRYEQFFGPGTRLTVL.

This rearrangement joins TRBV7-3 to TRBJ2-5; tentative D call: TRBD2 (5 bases). Germline V gene sequence: CDR1 SGHTA, CDR2 FQGTGA. The CDR3 sequence is 14 residues long. Trimming removed 4 bases at V and 2 bases at J, with 11 bases between. CDR3 sequence: CASSSGNQQETQYF. The CDR3 DNA is TGTGCCAGCAGCTCCGGGAATCAACAAGAGACCCAGTACTTC. Combining the CDR3 with reference TRBV7-3 and TRBJ2-5 gives the whole variable domain GAGVSQTPSNKVTEKGKYVELRCDPISGHTALYWYRQSLGQGPEFLIYFQGTGAADDSGLPNDRFFAVRPEGSVSTLKIQRTERGDSAVYLCASSSGNQQETQYFGPGTRLLVL.

This rearrangement joins TRBV9 to TRBJ2-2; the match to TRBD2 covers 12 bases. CDR3 length: 15 residues. Germline assignment: CDR1 SGDLS and CDR2 YYNGEE. Losses at the gene ends were 7 bases for V and 6 bases for J; bases not matched to a gene: 7. The CDR3 reads CASHRTSGIPGELFF. Here the CDR3 DNA reads TGTGCCAGCCATCGGACTAGCGGGATCCCCGGGGAGCTGTTTTTT.